The entry below gives a single TCR beta chain sequence along with its context. The sample comes from a study of T cells after yellow fever vaccination. A single record per CDR3 protein comes from TCRdb applying MiXCR to the 5' RACE reads. The sample shows hundreds of thousands of distinct CDR3 sequences, about 12% of them seen only once. V dropped 0 bases and J dropped 3 bases, with 16 bases sitting between them. The CDR3 totals 16 residues. Germline V gene sequence: CDR1 SGHRS, CDR2 YFSETQ. This TCR came from a man younger than 45 who received the YFV17D yellow fever vaccine. This material consisted of PBMCs, taken on the day of the yellow fever booster vaccination. The V call is TRBV5-1, the J call TRBJ2-7, with D uncertain. As DNA, the CDR3 is TGCGCCAGCAGCTTGGTCTTGGGCGGCGGTTACTACGAGCAGTACTTC. It encodes CASSLVLGGGYYEQYF. The variable domain in full, completed from reference TRBV5-1 and TRBJ2-7, reads KAGVTQTPRYLIKTRGQQVTLSCSPISGHRSVSWYQQTPGQGLQFLFEYFSETQRNKGNFPGRFSGRQFSNSRSEMNVSTLELGDSALYLCASSLVLGGGYYEQYFGPGTRLTVT.